The TCR beta chain under discussion was sequenced for a study of T cells in Graves' hyperthyroidism and ophthalmopathy. Study-wide context: It was at initial diagnosis, before any treatment, that peripheral blood was collected.

Researchers took RNA transcripts and amplified the TCR beta CDR3 regions from them. Using the HTBI primer set, a first-round RT-PCR was run on the TCR CDR3. One entry per CDR3 protein, called by TCRdb with MiXCR from the multiplex PCR reads. The table includes around 380,000 distinct CDR3 sequences, roughly 13% detected once. Losses at the gene ends were 1 base for V and 5 bases for J; bases not matched to a gene: 14. The CDR3 covers 17 residues. Germline CDR1 SGHRS, CDR2 YFSETQ. Findings and limits, study-wide: Blood also held most thyroid clonotypes expanded beyond 0.001. Ophthalmopathy was model-predicted a median roughly 6.2 months pre-onset.

This clonotype was seen at least ten times. The antigen is undetermined. Based on clinical symptoms, serum thyroxine and TRAb, thyroid ultrasound and orbital computed tomography, diagnoses were reached. The origin of this receptor is a young man with Graves' hyperthyroidism that later progressed to Graves' ophthalmopathy. The sample taken for sequencing was blood. The chain links TRBV5-1 to TRBJ1-2; 7 bases are shared with TRBD1. CDR3 nucleotide sequence: TGCGCCAGCAGCTTGAAAGTTTTGGACAGGCGGGTGTATGGCTACACCTTC. As protein: CASSLKVLDRRVYGYTF. Combining the CDR3 with reference TRBV5-1 and TRBJ1-2 gives the whole variable domain KAGVTQTPRYLIKTRGQQVTLSCSPISGHRSVSWYQQTPGQGLQFLFEYFSETQRNKGNFPGRFSGRQFSNSRSEMNVSTLELGDSALYLCASSLKVLDRRVYGYTFGSGTRLTVV.